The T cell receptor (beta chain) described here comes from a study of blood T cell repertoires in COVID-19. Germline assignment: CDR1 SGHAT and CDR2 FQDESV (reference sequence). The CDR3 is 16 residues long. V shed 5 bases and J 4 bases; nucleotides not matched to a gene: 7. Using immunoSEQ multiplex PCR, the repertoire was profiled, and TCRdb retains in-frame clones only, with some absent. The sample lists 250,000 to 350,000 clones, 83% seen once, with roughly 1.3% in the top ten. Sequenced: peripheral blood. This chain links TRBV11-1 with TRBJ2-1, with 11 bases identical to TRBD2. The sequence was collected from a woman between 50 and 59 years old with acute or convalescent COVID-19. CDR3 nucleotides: TGTGCCAGCAGCCTACATAGCGGGGGGGTTTACAATGAGCAGTTCTTC. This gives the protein CASSLHSGGVYNEQFF.